A single sample is the source of the 8 T cell receptor beta chains below, sequenced in a study of neoadjuvant anti-PD-1 for oral cavity cancer (dated by TCRdb to the early 2020s). The meaning of the sample's time point label: before neoadjuvant nivolumab. Libraries were constructed by the immunoSEQ multiplex PCR assay. The table was pulled from immuneACCESS by TCRdb, which kept in-frame rearrangements only. Such tables lose some clones; where checked, under half of the loss comes from unresolved V genes, and the rest has no known cause. For this sample there are 17,000 or so clones; 55% to 80% appear just once. Roughly 3.1% of the sample goes to the ten largest clones. Source: PBMCs, taken before nivolumab (anti-PD-1) treatment. These receptors all stem from a person aged 35-79 years with oral cavity squamous cell carcinoma.

Only one count was recorded for this clone. It is unclear where the CDR3 begins or ends on the DNA, so no DNA is shown, and the CDR3 is as TCRdb lists it. The chain uses TRBV6-5 and TRBJ2-3; TRBD2, the table's D call, was not compared with the DNA. CDR1 is MNHEY, CDR2 SVGAGI, per germline. The CDR3 length is 15 residues, termini included. The CDR3 sequence is CASSTSGLAIPDRYF.

This chain connects TRBV7-2 to TRBJ2-7; 7 bases match TRBD2. J was trimmed by 0 bases and V by 1 base; bases with no gene match: 6. Per the germline V gene, CDR1 is SGHTA and CDR2 is FQGNSA. This CDR3 spans 16 amino acids. DNA of the CDR3: TGTGCCAGCAGCTTAGGTTCGCGGGGGAGCTCCTACGAGCAGTACTTC. Translated: CASSLGSRGSSYEQYF. The full variable domain, with the rest looked up from reference TRBV7-2 and TRBJ2-7, is GAGVSQSPSNKVTEKGKDVELRCDPISGHTALYWYRQSLGQGLEFLIYFQGNSAPDKSGLPSDRFSAERTGGSVSTLTIQRTQQEDSAVYLCASSLGSRGSSYEQYFGPGTRLTVT.

J is TRBJ2-7 and V is TRBV10-2; TRBD1 might be the D (5 bases). CDR3 length: 15 residues. V was cut by 2 bases and J by 1 base, with 12 bases left in between. Germline V gene sequence: CDR1 WSHSY, CDR2 SAAADI. The CDR3 loop is CASSERKTGSYEQYF. Written as DNA, the CDR3 is TGCGCCAGCAGTGAGAGAAAAACAGGATCCTACGAGCAGTACTTC.

The chain combines TRBV30 with TRBJ1-1, with D possibly TRBD1 on 5 matching bases. CDR3 size: 11 residues. Germline V gene sequence: CDR1 GTSNPN, CDR2 SVGIG (reference sequence). V dropped 8 bases and J dropped 4 bases, with 11 bases sitting between them. CDR3 nucleotides: TGTGCCAGTTCAAGGGGCACTGAAGCTTTCTTT. This translates into CASSRGTEAFF.

The V gene is TRBV20-1, the J gene TRBJ1-1; D is ambiguous. The germline CDR1 and CDR2 sequences are DFQATT and SNEGSKA (reference sequence). Deletions cut 4 bases from V and 6 bases from J, with 6 bases between. The CDR3 is 10 residues long. The DNA for the CDR3 is TGCAGTGCTAAGGTCCCTGAAGCTTTCTTT. Translating gives CSAKVPEAFF.

The chain carries TRBV14 and TRBJ2-1; TRBD2 is a possible D gene (6 bases). This CDR3 contains 14 residues. Germline V lookup: CDR1 SGHDN, CDR2 FVKESK. V lost 3 bases to trimming and J lost 7 bases, with 13 bases between them. This CDR3 is CASSQSGTLNEQFF. In DNA, the CDR3 is TGTGCCAGCAGCCAGTCCGGGACTCTAAATGAGCAGTTCTTC.

This clone was seen a handful of times. Relative to the germline gene, one junction end is altered; a read error may explain this. The J gene is TRBJ1-1, the V gene TRBV7-9; weak D call: TRBD1 (6 bases). CDR1 is SEHNR, CDR2 FQNEAQ, per germline (reference sequence). There are 13 residues in the CDR3. CDR3 DNA: TGTGCCAGCAACTTACAGGGGAACACTGAAGCTTTCTTT. It yields the protein CASNLQGNTEAFF.

V is TRBV28 and J is TRBJ2-7; D is ambiguous. V lost 7 bases, J lost 4 bases, and 11 bases lay in between. Per germline, CDR1 MDHEN and CDR2 SYDVKM. This CDR3 region has 12 residues. For the CDR3, the DNA is TGTGCCAGCAAGTCCCCCCCATACGAGCAGTACTTC. Protein sequence: CASKSPPYEQYF.